This T cell receptor (beta chain) was sequenced in a study of blood T cell repertoires in COVID-19. Overall study context: Nucleic acid was either cDNA or gDNA, and it came from T cells, B-cell-depleted T cells, or PBMCs.

CDR1 is SGHTA, CDR2 FQGNSA, per germline. The CDR3 has 15 residues. J was trimmed by 2 bases and V by 3 bases; bases with no gene match: 5. Patients from Seattle were sampled longitudinally, starting during active infection. As handled by the study authors: How many nucleated cells were present was estimated from reference gene primer amplification. This table comes from immunoSEQ multiplex PCR, and its TCRdb copy is limited to in-frame clones, with some not included. The V and J calls and the clone size are those of that table, but D and trimming were determined from the DNA. The sample lists about 220,000 clones, 85% occurring once.

The V call is TRBV7-2, the J call TRBJ2-7; TRBD2 matches at 9 bases. The sequencing sample was made of peripheral blood. This sequence originates from a woman aged 70-85 years with COVID-19, enrolled during active disease. CDR3 region: CASSFLLAGTYEQYF. CDR3 nucleotides: TGTGCCAGCAGCTTTCTCCTAGCGGGGACCTACGAGCAGTACTTC.